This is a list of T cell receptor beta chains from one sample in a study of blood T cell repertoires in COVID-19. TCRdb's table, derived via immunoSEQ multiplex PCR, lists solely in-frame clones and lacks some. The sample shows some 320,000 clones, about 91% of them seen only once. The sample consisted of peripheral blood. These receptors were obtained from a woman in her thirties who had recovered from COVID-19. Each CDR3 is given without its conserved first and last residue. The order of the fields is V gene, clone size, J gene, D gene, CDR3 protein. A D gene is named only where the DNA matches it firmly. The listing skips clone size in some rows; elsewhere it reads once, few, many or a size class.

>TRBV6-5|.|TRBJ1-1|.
ASSYSTRGTEAF
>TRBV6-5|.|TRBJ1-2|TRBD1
ASSRDRGFYGYT
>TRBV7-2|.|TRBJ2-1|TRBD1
ASSLSGGDEQF
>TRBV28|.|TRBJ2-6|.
ASSLGHGANVLT
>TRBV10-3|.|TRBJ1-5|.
AISDSHGPNQPQH
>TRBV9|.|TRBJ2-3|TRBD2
ASRAGGTDTQY
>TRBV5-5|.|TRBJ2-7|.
ASSLVYEQY
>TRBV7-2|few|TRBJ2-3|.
ASSSSGTDTQY
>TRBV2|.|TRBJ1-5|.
ASSLQGREQPQH
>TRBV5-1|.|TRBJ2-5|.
ASSFEAREETQY
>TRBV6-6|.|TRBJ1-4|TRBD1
ASSYSRPGGGEKLF
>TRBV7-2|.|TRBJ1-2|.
ASSPAVGHNYGYT
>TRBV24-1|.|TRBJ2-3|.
ATSESGVPSTDTQY
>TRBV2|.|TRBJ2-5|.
ASSESQKQETQY
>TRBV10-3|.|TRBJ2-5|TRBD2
AISESLAGVQTQY
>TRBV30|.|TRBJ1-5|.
ACSAGTSLQEQPQH
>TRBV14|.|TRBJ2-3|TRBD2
ASSRSGPSGVDTQY
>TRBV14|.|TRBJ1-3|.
ASSQDTLNGNTIY
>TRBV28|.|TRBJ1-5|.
ASSLTGMTSNQPQH
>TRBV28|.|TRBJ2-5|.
ASSSGGTRGRKGTQY
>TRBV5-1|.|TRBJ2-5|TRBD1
ASRLGQYQETQY
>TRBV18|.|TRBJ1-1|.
ASSPPSSLNTEAF
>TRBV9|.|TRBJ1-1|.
ASSVVGQGNTEAF
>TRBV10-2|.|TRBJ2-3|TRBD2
ASRLAGGTDTQY
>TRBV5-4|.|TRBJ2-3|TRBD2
ASSLGTSEGTDTQY